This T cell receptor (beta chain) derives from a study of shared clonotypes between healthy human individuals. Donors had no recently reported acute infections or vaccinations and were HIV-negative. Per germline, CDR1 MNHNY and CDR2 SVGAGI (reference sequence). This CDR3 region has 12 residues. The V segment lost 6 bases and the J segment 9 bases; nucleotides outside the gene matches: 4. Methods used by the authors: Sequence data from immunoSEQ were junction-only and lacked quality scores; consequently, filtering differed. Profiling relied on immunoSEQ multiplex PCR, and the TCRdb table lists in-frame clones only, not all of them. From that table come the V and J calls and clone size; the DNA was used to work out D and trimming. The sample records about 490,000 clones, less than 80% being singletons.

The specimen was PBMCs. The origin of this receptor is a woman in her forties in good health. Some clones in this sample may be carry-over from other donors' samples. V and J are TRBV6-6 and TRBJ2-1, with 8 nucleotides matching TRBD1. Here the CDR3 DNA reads TGTGCCAGCAGGGCACAGGGGGGTGAGCAGTTCTTC. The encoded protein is CASRAQGGEQFF.